Described below is a single T cell receptor beta chain sequence and its context. Its antigen remains unidentified. This CDR3 has 18 residues. CDR1 is DFQATT, CDR2 SNEGSKA, per germline (reference sequence). V lost 1 base to trimming and J lost 1 base; unmatched junction nucleotides: 13. The data were obtained in a study of blood T cells in healthy people across ages. Findings and caveats of the study: More naive CD4+ cells and higher diversity marked long-lived donors relative to aged donors. A conclusive naive versus antigen-experienced comparison was prevented by the unsorted PBMCs. Naive T cell percentage and TCR beta diversity correlated strongly.

Combining a sample-barcoded 5' primer with a J-beta primer mix, a second PCR ran for roughly 7 to 11 cycles. All samples yielded 3 million or more CDR3-containing paired-end reads. TCRdb passed the 5' RACE reads through MiXCR, listing each CDR3 protein once. The data hold about 1.5 million distinct CDR3 sequences, with about 43% observed a single time. This receptor was identified in a woman aged 18 to 35 in good health. The gene calls are TRBV20-1 and TRBJ2-5; 9 bases are a match to TRBD2. The specimen was blood. The CDR3 sequence: CSARVTVPAGGFQETQYF. DNA for the CDR3: TGCAGTGCTAGAGTAACCGTCCCAGCGGGGGGTTTCCAAGAGACCCAGTACTTC.